These 6 T cell receptor beta chains were sequenced from one sample in a study of human T cells and chemical hapten exposure (dated by TCRdb to the early 2020s). The time point label on this specimen signifies: patch test 1, 2 weeks after DPC sensitization. Reading the label with the study, this specimen's treatment or condition is: therapeutic diphenylcyclopropenone sensitization with weekly scalp DPC. Libraries were constructed by RACE. The run used a NextSeq 500. TCRdb ran its own pipeline on the public reads, namely fastp trimming at Q25 and MiXCR clone calling, and kept in-frame beta chains. One record per CDR3 amino acid sequence lists the most common genes and DNA. The sample table holds more than 100,000 distinct CDR3 sequences, of which roughly 13% were seen once. The ten largest clones add up to 0.92% of the sample. Sequencing used whole blood, obtained in connection with sensitization to the hapten diphenylcyclopropenone (DPC). The receptors come from a man aged 18 to 29 with alopecia areata. Some clones in this sample may be carry-over from other donors' samples.

This clonotype turned up a few times. The CDR3 nucleotides are TGTGCCAGCAGCCAAGCCCGGGACAGCTACAATGAGCAGTTCTTC. Amino acid sequence: CASSQARDSYNEQFF. The chain carries TRBV4-2 and TRBJ2-1; TRBD1 matches at 7 bases. The germline gives CDR1 LGHNA, CDR2 YNFKEQ. This CDR3 has 15 amino acids. The trim removed 1 base at V and 3 bases at J, leaving 3 bases unmatched.

This clonotype was observed a handful of times. This rearrangement joins TRBV12-3 or TRBV12-4 to TRBJ2-2, with D perhaps TRBD2 (5 bases). The CDR3 spans 16 residues. Trimming took off 2 bases at V and 7 bases at J, with 17 bases between the two ends. The CDR3: CASSLTRQVHNGELFF. In DNA form, the CDR3 reads TGTGCCAGCAGTTTAACTAGGCAAGTCCACAACGGGGAGCTGTTTTTT.

CDR3: CASSPHIDTQYF. In DNA form, the CDR3 reads TGTGCCAGCAGCCCACACATAGATACGCAGTATTTT. The gene calls are TRBV7-9 and TRBJ2-3; D is ambiguous. The CDR3 is 12 residues long. The V end lost 5 bases, the J end lost 5 bases, and 8 bases lay between the germline ends. The germline V gene has CDR1 SEHNR and CDR2 FQNEAQ (reference sequence).

This clonotype was detected a few times. The chain uses TRBV28 and TRBJ2-7; D may be TRBD1 (6 bases). CDR1 and CDR2 (germline): MDHEN, SYDVKM. The length of the CDR3 is 13 residues. Trimming took 1 base from V and 8 from J, leaving 12 bases between them. The CDR3 here is CASSLSRQVQQYF. For the CDR3, the DNA is TGTGCCAGCAGTTTATCACGACAGGTCCAGCAGTACTTC.

The gene calls are TRBV19 and TRBJ2-5; possibly TRBD2 for D (6 bases). Germline-derived CDR1 and CDR2 are LNHDA and SQIVND (reference sequence). V was clipped by 9 bases and J by 1 base, with 18 bases between them. This CDR3 contains 15 residues. The CDR3 coding sequence is TGTGCCAGCACCAACATCTCCGGGGGCCAAGAGACCCAGTACTTC. Its protein product is CASTNISGGQETQYF. The entire variable domain, with the rest obtained from reference TRBV19 and TRBJ2-5, is as follows: DGGITQSPKYLFRKEGQNVTLSCEQNLNHDAMYWYRQDPGQGLRLIYYSQIVNDFQKGDIAEGYSVSREKKESFPLTVTSAQKNPTAFYLCASTNISGGQETQYFGPGTRLLVL.

The table lists this clonotype with a few counts. V usage is TRBV7-2 and J usage is TRBJ2-5; 8 bases match TRBD2. V was clipped by 5 bases and J by 1 base; unmatched bases: 6. This CDR3 spans 15 amino acids. Germline CDR1 reads SGHTA; CDR2 reads FQGNSA. CDR3 DNA sequence: TGTGCCAGCAGCCCCCTCGCGGGGGGCCAAGAGACCCAGTACTTC. Its protein is CASSPLAGGQETQYF.